A single sample gave rise to the 9 T cell receptor beta chains below, sequenced in a study of T cell changes during pregnancy in multiple sclerosis. Clones were sequenced by immunoSEQ multiplex PCR, and TCRdb holds only the in-frame ones, with some missing. The sample records roughly 53,000 clones, around nine tenths being singletons. The sequencing here drew on CD4+ T cells from peripheral blood mononuclear cells, taken in the second trimester of pregnancy. The receptors derive from a female donor in good health, enrolled as a control in a pregnancy study.

The V and J genes are TRBV5-4 and TRBJ2-2; no clear D gene. The germline CDR1 and CDR2 sequences are SGHNT and YYREEE (reference sequence). Trimming stripped 5 bases from V and 0 bases from J, with 14 bases between. The CDR3 has 16 amino acids. The CDR3 nucleotides read TGTGCCAGCAGTTCTTATTACATATCGAACACCGGGGAGCTGTTTTTT. Protein product: CASSSYYISNTGELFF.

V and J are TRBV7-9 and TRBJ1-5; D is possibly TRBD1 (6 bases). Trimming left V 3 bases short and J 2 bases short, with 14 bases between. The length of the CDR3 is 16 residues. CDR1 and CDR2 (germline): SEHNR, FQNEAQ (reference sequence). CDR3 in amino acids: CASSFSGGRGNQPQHF. CDR3 in DNA: TGTGCCAGCAGCTTTAGCGGGGGGCGCGGCAATCAGCCCCAGCATTTT.

The genes are TRBV19 and TRBJ2-4; TRBD1 might be the D (6 bases). The CDR3 extends over 15 amino acids. The germline CDR1 and CDR2 sequences are LNHDA and SQIVND (reference sequence). Trimming stripped 5 bases from V and 8 bases from J, with 19 bases between. CDR3 residues: CASSPTPGARDIQYF. The CDR3 DNA sequence: TGTGCCAGTAGTCCGACCCCAGGGGCCCGGGACATTCAGTACTTC.

The rearrangement uses TRBV30 and TRBJ2-1; 8 nucleotides align to TRBD2. CDR1 and CDR2 from the germline V gene are GTSNPN and SVGIG (reference sequence). V was pared by 3 bases and J by 10 bases, with 8 bases of the junction left unmatched. The CDR3 runs 13 residues. CDR3 region: CAWSRGGLREQFF. CDR3 DNA: TGTGCCTGGAGCCGGGGGGGCCTTAGAGAGCAGTTCTTC. Variable domain in full (rest from reference TRBV30 and TRBJ2-1): SQTIHQWPATLVQPVGSPLSLECTVEGTSNPNLYWYRQAAGRGLQLLFYSVGIGQISSEVPQNLSASRPQDRQFILSSKKLLLSDSGFYLCAWSRGGLREQFFGPGTRLTVL.

The rearrangement joins TRBV25-1 to TRBJ1-1, with 12 bases that match TRBD1. The germline gives CDR1 MGHDK, CDR2 SYGVNS. The CDR3 covers 14 residues. V was pared by 5 bases and J by 8 bases, with 6 bases of the junction left unmatched. This CDR3 reads CASSPGTGGREAFF. In DNA form, the CDR3 reads TGTGCCAGCAGTCCCGGGACAGGGGGCCGGGAAGCTTTCTTT. The full variable domain, rest sourced from reference TRBV25-1 and TRBJ1-1, is EADIYQTPRYLVIGTGKKITLECSQTMGHDKMYWYQQDPGMELHLIHYSYGVNSTEKGDLSSESTVSRIRTEHFPLTLESARPSHTSQYLCASSPGTGGREAFFGQGTRLTVV.

The V gene is TRBV7-3, the J gene TRBJ2-1; D is perhaps TRBD1 (6 bases). The germline CDR1 and CDR2 sequences are SGHTA and FQGTGA. The CDR3 runs to 16 residues. Between the trimmed V and J ends, which lost 5 bases and 4 bases, there was a span of 18 bases. The chain's CDR3 is CASSNRATNIYNEQFF. The CDR3 DNA reads as TGTGCCAGCAGCAACAGGGCGACTAACATTTACAATGAGCAGTTCTTC.

The J gene is TRBJ2-3, the V gene TRBV6-4; D is uncertain. This CDR3 has 14 residues. With 3 bases removed from V and 1 base from J, the gap between germline ends came to 8 bases. Germline CDR1 reads MRHNA; CDR2 reads SNTAGT. The CDR3 nucleotides are TGTGCCAGCAGTGATAACCCAGGCACAGATACGCAGTATTTT. Its protein product is CASSDNPGTDTQYF.

The chain is built from TRBV6-6 and TRBJ1-2; TRBD1 matches at 9 bases. J was trimmed by 8 bases and V by 5 bases; bases with no gene match: 12. The germline CDR1 and CDR2 sequences are MNHNY and SVGAGI (reference sequence). There are 15 residues in the CDR3. The CDR3 DNA reads TGTGCCAGCAGTCAGTCCCGGGACAGGGTTGGCGGCTACACCTTC. Protein: CASSQSRDRVGGYTF.

The rearrangement uses TRBV5-1 and TRBJ2-7, with a possible D match to TRBD2 (5 bases). Trimming took 2 bases from V and 2 from J, leaving 8 bases between them. CDR1 and CDR2 from the germline V gene are SGHRS and YFSETQ. The CDR3 is 13 amino acids. This CDR3 reads CASSFGDTYEQYF. In DNA form, the CDR3 reads TGCGCCAGCAGCTTCGGGGATACCTACGAGCAGTACTTC.